This T cell receptor beta chain was sequenced for a study of T-cell reconstitution after alpha-beta-depleted transplantation in children. The table lists this clonotype with many counts. Its matching antigen is unknown. General study points: Elevated TCRbeta diversity at day 60 was traced, in some patients, to surviving recipient T cells and thymic progenitors. Roughly two months post-transplant, alpha-beta T cells reportedly originated from several hundred graft clones that had expanded. A year post-transplant, T-cell counts and diversity derived mostly from newly produced T cells.

Preparation of the TCRbeta library involved a method that used unique molecular identifiers. TCRdb itself ran the PCR reads through MiXCR, one entry per CDR3 protein. The sample has about 300,000 distinct CDR3 sequences, 6.5% to 9% seen once. The sample here was peripheral blood, taken 360 days after TCRalphabeta/CD19-depleted stem cell transplant. The sequence came from a female patient aged 2-9 years who had a stem cell transplant for Fanconi anemia, so the T cells may come from the graft donor.

CDR3 loop: CSARGTLAGAINEQFF. CDR3 DNA sequence: TGCAGTGCTAGAGGGACACTAGCGGGGGCTATCAATGAGCAGTTCTTC. This rearrangement joins TRBV20-1 to TRBJ2-1, with 11 bases matching TRBD2. The CDR3 extends over 16 amino acids. Germline trimming cut 1 base from V and 6 bases from J; bases unmatched to any gene: 8. Germline V gene lookup returns CDR1 DFQATT and CDR2 SNEGSKA (reference sequence).